This T cell receptor (beta chain) was captured by sequencing in a study of blood T cells in healthy people across ages. Overall study: Template switching retrieved approximately one barcoded beta molecule for each two T cells.

Details on this clonotype: Germline and junction disagree at one end, which may indicate a read error.

Germline V gives CDR1 MNHEY, CDR2 SMNVEV (reference sequence). CDR3 length: 12 residues. A second PCR of roughly 7 to 11 cycles used a sample-barcoded 5' primer and a J-beta primer mix. MiXCR was run by TCRdb on the 5' RACE reads, yielding one entry per CDR3 protein. Of about 1 million distinct CDR3 sequences in the sample, under 45% were seen once. This TCR was sampled from an older woman in good health. Sequencing used blood. V gene TRBV27 combines with J gene TRBJ2-5; the D is unclear. The CDR3 bases are TGTACCAGCAGAAGTGATCAAGAGACCCAGTACTTC. Translated, it gives CTSRSDQETQYF.